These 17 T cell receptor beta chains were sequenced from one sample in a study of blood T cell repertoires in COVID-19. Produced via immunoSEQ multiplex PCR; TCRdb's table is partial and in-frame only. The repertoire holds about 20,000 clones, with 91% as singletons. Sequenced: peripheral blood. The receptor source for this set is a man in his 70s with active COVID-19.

Here the CDR3 reads CASSTGQIQPQHF. In nucleotides, the CDR3 is TGCGCCAGCAGTACAGGACAGATTCAGCCCCAGCATTTT. The V and J genes are TRBV10-2 and TRBJ1-5; maybe TRBD1 (6 bases). The CDR3 has 13 residues. Germline loops: CDR1 WSHSY, CDR2 SAAADI. Trimming stripped 5 bases from V and 6 bases from J, with 11 bases between.

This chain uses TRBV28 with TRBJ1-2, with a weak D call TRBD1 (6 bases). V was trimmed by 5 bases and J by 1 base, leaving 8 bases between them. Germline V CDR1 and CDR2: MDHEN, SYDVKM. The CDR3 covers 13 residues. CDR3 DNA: TGTGCCAGCAGTCTACAGGGTAACTATGGCTACACCTTC. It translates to CASSLQGNYGYTF.

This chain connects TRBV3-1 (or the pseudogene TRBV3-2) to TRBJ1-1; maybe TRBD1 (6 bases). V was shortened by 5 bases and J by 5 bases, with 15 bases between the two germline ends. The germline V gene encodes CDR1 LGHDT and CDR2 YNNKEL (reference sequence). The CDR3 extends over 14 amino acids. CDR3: CASSTIKGGTEAFF. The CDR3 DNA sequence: TGTGCCAGCAGCACAATTAAAGGGGGAACTGAAGCTTTCTTT.

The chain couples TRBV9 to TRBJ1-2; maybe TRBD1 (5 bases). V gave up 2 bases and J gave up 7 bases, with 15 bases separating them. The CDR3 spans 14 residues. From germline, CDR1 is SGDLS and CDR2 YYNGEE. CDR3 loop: CASSVGGDPAGYTF. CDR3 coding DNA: TGTGCCAGCAGCGTTGGAGGGGATCCGGCTGGCTACACCTTC.

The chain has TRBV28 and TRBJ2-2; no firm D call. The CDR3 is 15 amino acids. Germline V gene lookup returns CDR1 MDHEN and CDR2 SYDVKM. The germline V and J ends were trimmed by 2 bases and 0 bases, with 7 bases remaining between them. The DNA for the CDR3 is TGTGCCAGCAGTTTAGGCCGTTCGAACACCGGGGAGCTGTTTTTT. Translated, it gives CASSLGRSNTGELFF.

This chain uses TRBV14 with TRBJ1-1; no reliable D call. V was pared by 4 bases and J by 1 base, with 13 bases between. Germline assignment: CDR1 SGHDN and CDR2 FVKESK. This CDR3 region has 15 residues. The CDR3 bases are TGTGCCAGCAGCCCTTACGGCAGGAAGAACACTGAAGCTTTCTTT. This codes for CASSPYGRKNTEAFF. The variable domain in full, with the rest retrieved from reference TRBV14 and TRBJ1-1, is EAGVTQFPSHSVIEKGQTVTLRCDPISGHDNLYWYRRVMGKEIKFLLHFVKESKQDESGMPNNRFLAERTGGTYSTLKVQPAELEDSGVYFCASSPYGRKNTEAFFGQGTRLTVV.

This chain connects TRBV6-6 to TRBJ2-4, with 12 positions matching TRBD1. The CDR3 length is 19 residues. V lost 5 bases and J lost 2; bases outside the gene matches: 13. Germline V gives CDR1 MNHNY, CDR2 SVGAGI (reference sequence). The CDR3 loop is CASSPLGQGAEESKNIQYF. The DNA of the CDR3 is TGTGCCAGCAGTCCCTTGGGACAGGGGGCTGAGGAGTCCAAAAACATTCAGTACTTC.

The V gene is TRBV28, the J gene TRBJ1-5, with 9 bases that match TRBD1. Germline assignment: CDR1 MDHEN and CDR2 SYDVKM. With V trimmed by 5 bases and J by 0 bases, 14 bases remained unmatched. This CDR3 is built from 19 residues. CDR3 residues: CASSTRLGTGRFSNQPQHF. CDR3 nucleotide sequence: TGTGCCAGCAGTACCCGTTTAGGGACAGGGAGATTTAGCAATCAGCCCCAGCATTTT.

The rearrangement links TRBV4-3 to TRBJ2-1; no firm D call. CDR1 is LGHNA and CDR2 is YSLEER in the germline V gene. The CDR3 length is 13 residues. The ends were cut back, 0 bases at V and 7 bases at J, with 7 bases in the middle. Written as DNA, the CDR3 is TGCGCCAGCAGCCAAGACCTTAAAAATGAGCAGTTCTTC. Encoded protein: CASSQDLKNEQFF.

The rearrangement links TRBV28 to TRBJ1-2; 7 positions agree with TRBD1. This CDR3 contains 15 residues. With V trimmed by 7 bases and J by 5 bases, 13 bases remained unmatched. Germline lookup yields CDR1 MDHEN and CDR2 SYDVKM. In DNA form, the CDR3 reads TGTGCCAGCACCCCCGAAGCAGGGGGGTGGTATGGCTACACCTTC. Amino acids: CASTPEAGGWYGYTF.

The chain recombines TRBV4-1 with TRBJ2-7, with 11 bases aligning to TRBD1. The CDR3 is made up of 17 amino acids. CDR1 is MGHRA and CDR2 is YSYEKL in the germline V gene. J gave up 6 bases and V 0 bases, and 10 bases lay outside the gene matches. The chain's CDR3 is CASSQEWTGGLLGEQYF. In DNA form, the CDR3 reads TGCGCCAGCAGCCAAGAATGGACAGGGGGCTTGTTGGGCGAGCAGTACTTC.

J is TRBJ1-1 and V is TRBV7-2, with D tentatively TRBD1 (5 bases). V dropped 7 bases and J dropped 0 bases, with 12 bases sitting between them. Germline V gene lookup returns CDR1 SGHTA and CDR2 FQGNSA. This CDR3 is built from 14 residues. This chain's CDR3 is CASNLQEMNTEAFF. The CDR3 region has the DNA TGTGCCAGCAACCTACAGGAAATGAACACTGAAGCTTTCTTT.

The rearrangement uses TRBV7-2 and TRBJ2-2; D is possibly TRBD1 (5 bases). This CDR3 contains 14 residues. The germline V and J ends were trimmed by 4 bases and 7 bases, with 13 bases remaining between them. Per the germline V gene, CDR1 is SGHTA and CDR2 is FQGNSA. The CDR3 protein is CASSSNQGYGELFF. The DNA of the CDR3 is TGTGCCAGCAGCTCAAATCAGGGCTACGGGGAGCTGTTTTTT.

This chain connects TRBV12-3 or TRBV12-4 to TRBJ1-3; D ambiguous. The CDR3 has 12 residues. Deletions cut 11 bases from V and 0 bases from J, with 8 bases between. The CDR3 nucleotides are TGTGCCGTCACATTCTCTGGAAACACCATATATTTT. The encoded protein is CAVTFSGNTIYF.

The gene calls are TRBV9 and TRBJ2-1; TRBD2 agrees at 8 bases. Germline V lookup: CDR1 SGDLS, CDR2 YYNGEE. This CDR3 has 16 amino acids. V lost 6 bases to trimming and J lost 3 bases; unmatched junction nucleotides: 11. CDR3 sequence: CASTAGGGTIYNEQFF. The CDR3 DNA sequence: TGTGCCAGCACAGCGGGCGGGGGGACGATCTACAATGAGCAGTTCTTC. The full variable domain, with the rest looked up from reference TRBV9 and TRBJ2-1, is DSGVTQTPKHLITATGQRVTLRCSPRSGDLSVYWYQQSLDQGLQFLIQYYNGEERAKGNILERFSAQQFPDLHSELNLSSLELGDSALYFCASTAGGGTIYNEQFFGPGTRLTVL.

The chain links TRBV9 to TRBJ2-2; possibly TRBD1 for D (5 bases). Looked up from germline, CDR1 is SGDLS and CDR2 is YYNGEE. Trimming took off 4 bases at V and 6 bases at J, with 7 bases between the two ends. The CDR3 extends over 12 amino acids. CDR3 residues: CASSQGAGELFF. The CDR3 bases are TGTGCCAGCAGCCAAGGGGCCGGGGAGCTGTTTTTT.

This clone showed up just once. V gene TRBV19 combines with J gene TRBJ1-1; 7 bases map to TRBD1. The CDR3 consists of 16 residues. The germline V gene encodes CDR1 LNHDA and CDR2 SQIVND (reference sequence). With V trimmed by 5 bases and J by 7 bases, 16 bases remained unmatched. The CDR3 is CASSPRVGGSSGEAFF. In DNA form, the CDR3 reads TGTGCCAGTAGTCCCCGCGTAGGGGGCTCATCTGGTGAAGCTTTCTTT. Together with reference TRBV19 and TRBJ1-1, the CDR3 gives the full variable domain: DGGITQSPKYLFRKEGQNVTLSCEQNLNHDAMYWYRQDPGQGLRLIYYSQIVNDFQKGDIAEGYSVSREKKESFPLTVTSAQKNPTAFYLCASSPRVGGSSGEAFFGQGTRLTVV.